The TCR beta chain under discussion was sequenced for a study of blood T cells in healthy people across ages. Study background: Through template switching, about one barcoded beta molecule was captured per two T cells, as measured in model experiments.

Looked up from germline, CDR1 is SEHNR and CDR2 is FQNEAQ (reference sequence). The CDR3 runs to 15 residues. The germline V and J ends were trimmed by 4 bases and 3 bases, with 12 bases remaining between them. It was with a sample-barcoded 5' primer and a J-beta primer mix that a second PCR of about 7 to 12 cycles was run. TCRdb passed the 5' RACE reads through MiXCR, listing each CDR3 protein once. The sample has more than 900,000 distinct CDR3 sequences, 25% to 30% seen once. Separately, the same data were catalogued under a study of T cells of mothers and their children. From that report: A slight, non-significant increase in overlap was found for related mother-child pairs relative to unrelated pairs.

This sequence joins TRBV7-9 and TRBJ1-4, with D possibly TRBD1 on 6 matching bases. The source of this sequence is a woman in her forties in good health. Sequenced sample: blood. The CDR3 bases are TGTGCCAGCAGCTCCCCTACAGGGTCTAATGAAAAACTGTTTTTT. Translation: CASSSPTGSNEKLFF.